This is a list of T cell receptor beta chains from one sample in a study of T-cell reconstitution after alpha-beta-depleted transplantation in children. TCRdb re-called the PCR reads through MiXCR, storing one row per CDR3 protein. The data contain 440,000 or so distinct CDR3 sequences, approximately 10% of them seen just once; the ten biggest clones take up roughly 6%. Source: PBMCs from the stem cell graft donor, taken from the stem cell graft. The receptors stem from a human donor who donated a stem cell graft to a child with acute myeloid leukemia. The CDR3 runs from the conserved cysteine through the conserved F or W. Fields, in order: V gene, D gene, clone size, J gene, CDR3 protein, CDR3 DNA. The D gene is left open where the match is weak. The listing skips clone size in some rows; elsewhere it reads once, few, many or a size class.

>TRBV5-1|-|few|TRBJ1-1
CASSLAGLEAFF
TGCGCCAGCAGCTTGGCAGGGCTTGAAGCTTTCTTT
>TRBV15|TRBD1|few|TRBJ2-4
CATSRGTGGKNIQYF
TGTGCCACCAGCAGAGGGACAGGGGGTAAAAACATTCAGTACTTC
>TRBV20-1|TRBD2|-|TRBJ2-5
CSARWGGKETQYF
TGCAGTGCTAGATGGGGGGGAAAAGAGACCCAGTACTTC
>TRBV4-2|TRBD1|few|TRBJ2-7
CASSQGDSSYEQYF
TGTGCCAGCAGCCAAGGGGACAGCTCCTACGAGCAGTACTTC
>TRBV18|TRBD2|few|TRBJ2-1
CASSPFSGGRVGEQFF
TGTGCCAGCTCGCCCTTTAGCGGGGGGCGTGTCGGTGAGCAGTTCTTC
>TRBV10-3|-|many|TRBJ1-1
CAISEFLETEAFF
TGTGCCATCAGTGAGTTCTTGGAGACTGAAGCTTTCTTT
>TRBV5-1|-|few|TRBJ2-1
CASSRDGRLGNEQFF
TGCGCCAGCAGCCGGGACGGGAGACTAGGGAATGAGCAGTTCTTC
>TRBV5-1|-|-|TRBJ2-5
CASSTSGAFQEAQYF
TGCGCCAGCAGCACTTCAGGGGCCTTCCAAGAGGCCCAGTACTTC
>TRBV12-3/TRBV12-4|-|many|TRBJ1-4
CASSLGSTNEKLFF
TGTGCCAGCAGCCTAGGATCAACTAATGAAAAACTGTTTTTT
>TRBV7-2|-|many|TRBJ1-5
CASSLARYQPQHF
TGTGCCAGCAGCTTAGCAAGATATCAGCCCCAGCATTTT
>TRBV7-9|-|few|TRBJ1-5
CASSLEGPNQPQHF
TGTGCCAGCAGCTTAGAGGGACCCAATCAGCCCCAGCATTTT
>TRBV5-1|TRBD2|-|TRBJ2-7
CASSSPGLALDEQYF
TGCGCCAGCAGCAGCCCGGGACTAGCGCTAGACGAGCAGTACTTC
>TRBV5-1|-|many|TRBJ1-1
CASRTGNTEAFF
TGCGCCAGCAGGACAGGGAACACTGAAGCTTTCTTT
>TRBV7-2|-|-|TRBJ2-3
CASSLSLSNTDTQYF
TGTGCCAGCAGCTTATCCCTGTCGAATACAGATACGCAGTATTTT
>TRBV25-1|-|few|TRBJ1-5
CASSESGGPQHF
TGTGCCAGCAGTGAATCCGGGGGGCCCCAGCATTTT
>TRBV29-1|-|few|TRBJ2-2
CSAEGANTGELFF
TGCAGCGCTGAGGGGGCGAACACCGGGGAGCTGTTTTTT
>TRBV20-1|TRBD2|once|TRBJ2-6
CSARTSLGGDGNVLTF
TGCAGTGCTAGAACCTCCTTGGGAGGGGATGGCAACGTCCTGACTTTC
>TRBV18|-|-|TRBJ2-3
CASSPDGSDTDTQYF
TGTGCCAGCTCACCGGACGGGTCTGACACAGATACGCAGTATTTT
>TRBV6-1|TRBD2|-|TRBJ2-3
CASSLQTPGLVVDTQYF
TGTGCCAGCAGTCTGCAAACTCCGGGACTAGTGGTAGATACGCAGTATTTT
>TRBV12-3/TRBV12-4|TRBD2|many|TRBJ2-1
CASGTSGMQFF
TGTGCCAGCGGAACTAGCGGGATGCAGTTCTTC
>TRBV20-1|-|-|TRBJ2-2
CSATGGEGEGTNTGELFF
TGCAGTGCTACTGGGGGGGAGGGGGAGGGCACGAACACCGGGGAGCTGTTTTTT
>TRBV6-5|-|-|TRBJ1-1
CASSYSIGTGSGNTEAFF
TGTGCCAGCAGTTACTCGATTGGGACGGGATCTGGGAACACTGAAGCTTTCTTT
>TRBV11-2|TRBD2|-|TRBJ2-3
CASSLVRTSGIGADTQYF
TGTGCCAGCAGCTTAGTGAGGACTAGCGGGATAGGCGCAGATACGCAGTATTTT
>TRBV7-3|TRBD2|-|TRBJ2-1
CASSPERGPYNEQFF
TGTGCCAGCAGCCCCGAGCGGGGCCCCTACAATGAGCAGTTCTTC
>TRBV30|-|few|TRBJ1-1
CAERGVNTEAFF
TGTGCCGAGAGAGGGGTGAACACTGAAGCTTTCTTT
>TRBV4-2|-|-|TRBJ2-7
CASSQGYYESYEQYF
TGTGCCAGCAGCCAAGGTTATTACGAATCCTACGAGCAGTACTTC